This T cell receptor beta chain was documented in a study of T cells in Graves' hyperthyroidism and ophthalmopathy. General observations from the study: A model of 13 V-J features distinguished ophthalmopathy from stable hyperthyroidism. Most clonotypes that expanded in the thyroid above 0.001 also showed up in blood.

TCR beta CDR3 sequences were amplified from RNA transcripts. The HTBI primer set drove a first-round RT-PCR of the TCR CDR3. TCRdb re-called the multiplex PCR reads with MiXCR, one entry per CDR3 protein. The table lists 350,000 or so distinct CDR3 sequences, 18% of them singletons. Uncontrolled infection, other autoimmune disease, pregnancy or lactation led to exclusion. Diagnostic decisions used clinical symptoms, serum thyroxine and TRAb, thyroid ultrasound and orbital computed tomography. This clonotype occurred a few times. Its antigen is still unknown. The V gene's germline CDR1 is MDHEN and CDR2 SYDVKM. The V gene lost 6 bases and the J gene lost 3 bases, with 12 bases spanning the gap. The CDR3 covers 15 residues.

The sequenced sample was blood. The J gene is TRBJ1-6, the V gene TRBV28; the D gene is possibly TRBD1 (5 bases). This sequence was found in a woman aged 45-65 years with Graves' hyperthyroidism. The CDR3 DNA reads TGTGCCAGCAGCCGCCCCGACAGCTATAATTCACCCCTCCACTTT. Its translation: CASSRPDSYNSPLHF.